Listed below are T cell receptor beta chains from one sample, sequenced in a study of T cells after yellow fever vaccination. TCRdb re-called the 5' RACE reads with MiXCR, one entry per CDR3 protein. The table shows more than 300,000 distinct CDR3 sequences, with about 11% occurring only once. This specimen was CD4+ T cells sorted from PBMCs, taken 45 days after the yellow fever booster vaccination. These receptor sequences come from a man younger than 35 who received the YFV17D yellow fever vaccine. Each CDR3 is given with its conserved first and last residue.

TRBJ2-7 | TRBV12-3/TRBV12-4 | 18 | CASSFRVGAGGPSYEQYF
TRBJ2-3 | TRBV14 | 15 | CASSLGDRDTDTQYF
TRBJ2-1 | TRBV4-2 | 17 | CASSLRVAGGGENEQFF
TRBJ2-1 | TRBV7-9 | 14 | CASSLEQGSAEQFF
TRBJ2-2 | TRBV27 | 17 | CASSRRGAVLNTGELFF
TRBJ1-2 | TRBV27 | 14 | CASSLKGVGYGYTF
TRBJ1-2 | TRBV5-1 | 17 | CASSLEASVNLPYGYTF
TRBJ1-6 | TRBV11-3 | 17 | CASSVKQGKKDNSPLHF
TRBJ2-1 | TRBV7-2 | 15 | CASSLRAGEDNEQFF
TRBJ1-2 | TRBV7-2 | 13 | CASSPRLKYSYTF
TRBJ1-2 | TRBV4-3 | 15 | CASSPKTGQGQGYTF
TRBJ1-5 | TRBV7-2 | 17 | CASSLARTGWDNQPQHF
TRBJ2-1 | TRBV28 | 14 | CASRGGGPQLEQFF
TRBJ1-1 | TRBV29-1 | 15 | CSVEGGGEGGTEAFF
TRBJ2-5 | TRBV7-8 | 17 | CASSLNQFPTFQETQYF
TRBJ2-5 | TRBV20-1 | 15 | CSASSVAGTQETQYF
TRBJ1-1 | TRBV7-9 | 15 | CASSTGTGAYTEAFF
TRBJ2-7 | TRBV7-9 | 11 | CASSLIGEQYF
TRBJ2-6 | TRBV5-1 | 15 | CASRSSGTGANVLTF
TRBJ2-3 | TRBV7-9 | 14 | CASSLVESLDTQYF
TRBJ1-5 | TRBV29-1 | 13 | CSVEVGTGVPQHF
TRBJ2-3 | TRBV7-6 | 15 | CASSLGGASTDTQYF
TRBJ2-1 | TRBV7-9 | 14 | CASSLVGVRNEQFF
TRBJ2-3 | TRBV10-3 | 12 | CAISRGSDTQYF
TRBJ2-1 | TRBV5-1 | 16 | CASSLGSLAGADEQFF
TRBJ1-2 | TRBV5-1 | 14 | CASSQDRLNYGYTF
TRBJ2-1 | TRBV7-9 | 11 | CASSLQNEQFF
TRBJ1-2 | TRBV5-4 | 14 | CASSLRGEDYGYTF
TRBJ2-3 | TRBV7-2 | 15 | CASSLAMSSAKTQYF
TRBJ2-7 | TRBV5-1 | 16 | CASSLTPSGGPYEQYF
TRBJ2-5 | TRBV3-1 | 14 | CASSLLSGGKTQYF
TRBJ1-1 | TRBV5-4 | 13 | CASSKDTYTEAFF
TRBJ2-5 | TRBV7-9 | 14 | CASSYWAVQETQYF
TRBJ2-7 | TRBV6-6 | 14 | CASSYGLAGWEQYF
TRBJ2-5 | TRBV7-9 | 14 | CASSWGQLQETQYF
TRBJ2-2 | TRBV5-1 | 13 | CASSVEETGELFF
TRBJ2-3 | TRBV11-1 | 12 | CASRGFTDTQYF
TRBJ2-5 | TRBV7-6 | 15 | CASSPIWDRAETQYF
TRBJ1-2 | TRBV7-2 | 15 | CASSYENGAIYGYTF
TRBJ2-1 | TRBV12-3/TRBV12-4 | 14 | CASSFESGGDEQFF